One and the same sample provided the 19 T cell receptor beta chains below, sequenced in a study of CD8 T cells in ankylosing spondylitis. Each CDR3 protein gets one entry after TCRdb re-called the 5' RACE reads with MiXCR. This table holds about 170,000 distinct CDR3 sequences, around 18% found once. Input material: blood, either unsorted or a sorted T cell fraction (not recorded which). The receptors come from a male donor with ankylosing spondylitis or in good health (not recorded which).

There are many counts of this clonotype. The chain uses TRBV28 and TRBJ1-5; a possible D gene is TRBD1 (5 bases). Germline CDR1 MDHEN, CDR2 SYDVKM. V was trimmed by 4 bases and J by 3 bases, leaving 10 bases between them. The CDR3 is made up of 14 amino acids. DNA of the CDR3: TGTGCCAGCAGTTCCCCAGGGCACAATCAGCCCCAGCATTTT. Translating it yields CASSSPGHNQPQHF. The variable domain in full, completed from reference TRBV28 and TRBJ1-5, reads DVKVTQSSRYLVKRTGEKVFLECVQDMDHENMFWYRQDPGLGLRLIYFSYDVKMKEKGDIPEGYSVSREKKERFSLILESASTNQTSMYLCASSSPGHNQPQHFGDGTRLSIL.

The sample holds a few counts of this clonotype. The rearrangement links TRBV24-1 to TRBJ2-1, with D perhaps assigned TRBD1 or TRBD2 (5 bases each). V shed 5 bases and J shed 10 bases, with 17 bases lying between them. CDR3 size: 14 residues. The germline gives CDR1 KGHDR, CDR2 SFDVKD. In DNA, the CDR3 is TGTGCCACCAGTGCCCGGGACCCACTTTACGAGCAGTTCTTC. Protein: CATSARDPLYEQFF.

The chain couples TRBV6-5 to TRBJ2-5; tentative D call: TRBD1 (6 bases). CDR1 and CDR2 (germline): MNHEY, SVGAGI. V was trimmed by 2 bases and J by 4 bases, leaving 8 bases between them. The CDR3 loop spans 13 amino acids. As DNA, the CDR3 is TGTGCCAGCAGTTACACAGGGACAGAGACCCAGTACTTC. This sequence encodes CASSYTGTETQYF.

This clonotype was found a few times. The gene calls are TRBV28 and TRBJ2-7; tentatively, D is TRBD2 (5 bases). The CDR3 is 15 residues long. V lost 1 base and J lost 2, with 12 bases in between. Looked up from germline, CDR1 is MDHEN and CDR2 is SYDVKM. The CDR3 spells CASSLSGLLTYEQYF. For the CDR3, the DNA is TGTGCCAGCAGTTTATCCGGACTCCTAACCTACGAGCAGTACTTC.

Points on this clonotype: An end of the junction differs from the germline gene, which may be a read error. V is TRBV12-3 or TRBV12-4 and J is TRBJ1-2, with TRBD1 matching 7 bases. The length of the CDR3 is 12 residues. CDR3 sequence (DNA): TGTGCCAGCGGGGAGGGGGCGGTTGGCTATACCTTC. Protein sequence: CASGEGAVGYTF.

There are a few counts of this clonotype. V usage is TRBV7-8 and J usage is TRBJ1-6; possibly TRBD1 for D (5 bases). CDR3 length equals 16 residues. CDR1 SGHVS and CDR2 FQNEAQ come from the germline V gene. With 2 bases removed from V and 10 bases from J, the gap between germline ends came to 18 bases. The CDR3 loop reads CASSLSPQAEVSPLHF. CDR3 sequence (DNA): TGTGCCAGCAGCTTATCCCCACAGGCTGAAGTGTCACCCCTCCACTTT.

The genes are TRBV12-3 or TRBV12-4 and TRBJ2-5; TRBD2 is a possible D gene (5 bases). The germline V and J ends were trimmed by 2 bases and 5 bases, with 12 bases remaining between them. The CDR3 has 14 residues. CDR3 bases: TGTGCCAGCAGTTTATATTCCGGGGAGGAGACCCAGTACTTC. Its translation is CASSLYSGEETQYF.

This clonotype was seen at least ten times. This chain connects TRBV12-3 or TRBV12-4 to TRBJ1-5; D gene ambiguous. The V gene lost 4 bases and the J gene lost 6 bases, with 10 bases spanning the gap. This CDR3 is 13 amino acids long. CDR3 residues: CASSSLEGQPQHF. In nucleotides, the CDR3 is TGTGCCAGCAGTTCCTTGGAGGGTCAGCCCCAGCATTTT.

About this clonotype itself: A much larger clonotype is one base distant, so this may be a read error. The chain combines TRBV7-8 with TRBJ1-5, with D hard to call. Germline CDR1 reads SGHVS; CDR2 reads FQNEAQ. The CDR3 length is 15 residues. The CDR3 region is CVSSLGLGSNQPQHF. Here the CDR3 DNA reads TGTGTCAGCAGCTTAGGGTTAGGGAGCAATCAGCCCCAGCATTTT.

This clonotype occurred many times. The chain is built from TRBV6-1 and TRBJ2-3; the D is unclear. The CDR3 sequence is 13 residues long. Trimming took off 5 bases at V and 2 bases at J, with 8 bases between the two ends. Germline CDR1 is MNHNS and CDR2 is SASEGT. The CDR3 spells CASSPGATDTQYF. The CDR3 DNA follows: TGTGCCAGCAGTCCAGGCGCCACAGATACGCAGTATTTT.

The V gene is TRBV28, the J gene TRBJ2-7; TRBD2 might be the D (5 bases). V was cut by 6 bases and J by 2 bases, with 20 bases left in between. The CDR3 covers 16 residues. From germline, CDR1 is MDHEN and CDR2 SYDVKM. The CDR3 nucleotides read TGTGCCAGCAGCCCCTTGGCACCAAAGGGAGCCTACGAGCAGTACTTC. Its protein is CASSPLAPKGAYEQYF.

This clonotype was observed a handful of times. J is TRBJ2-5 and V is TRBV28; perhaps TRBD1 as D (6 bases). V shed 5 bases and J shed 0 bases, with 10 bases lying between them. Germline CDR1 and CDR2: MDHEN and SYDVKM. The CDR3 spans 14 residues. CDR3 DNA: TGTGCCAGCAGTCATGACAGGAACCAAGAGACCCAGTACTTC. Protein sequence: CASSHDRNQETQYF.

This clonotype was detected many times. V usage is TRBV5-6 and J usage is TRBJ1-5; no reliable D call. CDR1 is SGHDT, CDR2 YYEEEE, per germline. V lost 0 bases and J lost 0, with 4 bases in between. The CDR3 consists of 14 residues. As DNA, the CDR3 is TGTGCCAGCAGCTTGGGCAATAGCAATCAGCCCCAGCATTTT. This sequence encodes CASSLGNSNQPQHF.

This clonotype was seen more than once but under ten times. The rearrangement joins TRBV12-3 or TRBV12-4 to TRBJ2-1; possibly TRBD2 for D (6 bases). The germline V and J ends were trimmed by 5 bases and 4 bases, with 15 bases remaining between them. This CDR3 region has 15 residues. As DNA, the CDR3 is TGTGCCAGCAGTCCCATGGGACTCTCATACAATGAGCAGTTCTTC. Translating it yields CASSPMGLSYNEQFF.

This clonotype has a handful of counts. The chain links TRBV19 to TRBJ2-1, with D possibly matching TRBD2 (7 bases). This CDR3 has 15 amino acids. V dropped 1 base and J dropped 9 bases, with 16 bases sitting between them. Germline-derived CDR1 and CDR2 are LNHDA and SQIVND (reference sequence). CDR3 protein: CASSIAPRGAVEQFF. DNA of the CDR3: TGTGCCAGTAGTATAGCCCCTCGGGGGGCCGTTGAGCAGTTCTTC. Full variable domain (remainder filled in from reference TRBV19 and TRBJ2-1): DGGITQSPKYLFRKEGQNVTLSCEQNLNHDAMYWYRQDPGQGLRLIYYSQIVNDFQKGDIAEGYSVSREKKESFPLTVTSAQKNPTAFYLCASSIAPRGAVEQFFGPGTRLTVL.

CDR3 in amino acids: CSARDVNTEAFF. In nucleotides, the CDR3 is TGCAGCGCCCGGGACGTGAACACTGAAGCTTTCTTT. The chain combines TRBV29-1 with TRBJ1-1; possibly TRBD1 for D (5 bases). Per the germline V gene, CDR1 is SQVTM and CDR2 is ANQGSEA. The length of the CDR3 is 12 residues. Trimming took 7 bases from V and 0 from J, leaving 9 bases between them.

This clonotype was detected many times. The chain combines TRBV3-1 with TRBJ2-3; TRBD2 aligns across 10 bases. V shed 1 base, J shed 6 bases, and the junction held 4 bases outside the gene matches. From germline, CDR1 is LGHDT and CDR2 YNNKEL (reference sequence). The CDR3 contains 15 residues. This CDR3 is CASSQASGSWDTQYF. The CDR3 bases are TGTGCCAGCAGCCAAGCTAGCGGGAGCTGGGATACGCAGTATTTT.

This clonotype was detected many times. The chain employs TRBV7-3 and TRBJ2-7; D possibly matches TRBD1 or TRBD2 (5 bases each). CDR1 is SGHTA and CDR2 is FQGTGA in the germline V gene. The CDR3 spans 14 residues. Trimming took 5 bases from V and 3 from J, leaving 14 bases between them. The CDR3 spells CASSASGAYYEQYF. The CDR3 nucleotides are TGTGCCAGCAGCGCATCCGGGGCTTACTACGAGCAGTACTTC.

The chain has TRBV12-3 or TRBV12-4 and TRBJ2-5, with 11 bases identical to TRBD2. The ends lost 5 bases at V and 5 bases at J; junction bases unmatched: 7. There are 15 residues in the CDR3. The CDR3: CASSVTSGSWETQYF. The CDR3 DNA is TGTGCCAGCAGTGTCACTAGCGGGAGTTGGGAGACCCAGTACTTC.